This TCR beta chain originates from a study of CD8 T cells in ankylosing spondylitis. Study-level findings and limits: Blood from ankylosing spondylitis patients appeared to carry a characteristic roughly 8-variant TCR beta motif. Clones linked to disease, bearing a CD8+ phenotype, were relatively rare in peripheral blood. From matched ankylosing spondylitis synovial fluid, disease-linked clones were reportedly recovered at significantly enriched levels.

This clonotype showed up just a few times. The antigen is undetermined. Germline CDR1 reads SEHNR; CDR2 reads FQNEAQ (reference sequence). The CDR3 contains 12 residues. V lost 4 bases and J lost 7, with 11 bases in between. Quantitative 5'-RACE was performed with molecular barcodes, and it yielded the TCR beta libraries. Each CDR3 protein gets one entry after TCRdb re-called the 5' RACE reads with MiXCR. The table has under 450,000 distinct CDR3 sequences, 20% to 25% seen once. This chain joins TRBV7-9 and TRBJ2-7; D unresolved. Sequencing was performed on blood, either unsorted or a sorted T cell fraction (not recorded which). The sequence was collected from a male donor with ankylosing spondylitis or in good health (not recorded which). The CDR3 is CASSSRTWEQYF. CDR3 DNA sequence: TGTGCCAGCAGCTCACGGACCTGGGAGCAGTACTTC.